The 18 T cell receptor beta chains given below trace back to one sample, sequenced in a study of T cells in Graves' hyperthyroidism and ophthalmopathy. The source material, RNA transcripts, was used to amplify TCR beta CDR3 regions. The study used the HTBI primer set for a first-round RT-PCR of the TCR CDR3. One entry per CDR3 protein, called by TCRdb with MiXCR from the multiplex PCR reads. Of a few hundred thousand distinct CDR3 sequences in the sample, around 46% were seen once. Sequenced input: peripheral blood or thyroid tissue (not recorded which). The receptors derive from a woman between 18 and 29 years old with Graves' hyperthyroidism.

There are many counts of this clonotype. The chain is built from TRBV7-8 and TRBJ1-6; D is ambiguous. Germline CDR1 and CDR2: SGHVS and FQNEAQ. V lost 1 base and J 7 bases, leaving 11 bases between the germline ends. This CDR3 is 15 amino acids long. CDR3: CASSLGRSGNSPLHF. The CDR3 DNA reads as TGTGCCAGCAGCTTAGGGCGCAGCGGGAATTCACCCCTCCACTTT.

In its sample, this clonotype was seen many times. This chain uses TRBV20-1 with TRBJ1-1; TRBD1 might be the D (6 bases). Germline V lookup: CDR1 DFQATT, CDR2 SNEGSKA (reference sequence). The CDR3 spans 13 residues. The V gene lost 3 bases and the J gene lost 10 bases, with 18 bases spanning the gap. The CDR3 DNA follows: TGCAGTGCTAGTTCTGACAAAACCAGGGGAGCTTTCTTT. Translation gives CSASSDKTRGAFF.

This clonotype was counted ten times or more. V is TRBV7-9 and J is TRBJ1-4; no definite D call. This CDR3 comprises 14 residues. V was cut by 4 bases and J by 3 bases, with 9 bases left in between. Germline CDR1 reads SEHNR; CDR2 reads FQNEAQ (reference sequence). The CDR3: CASSSQAPNEKLFF. The CDR3 DNA sequence: TGTGCCAGCAGCTCCCAGGCCCCTAATGAAAAACTGTTTTTT.

This clonotype was recorded only once. The CDR3 loop is CSLGVWGYTF. CDR3 DNA sequence: TGCAGCTTGGGGGTCTGGGGCTACACCTTC. V and J are TRBV29-1 and TRBJ1-2; weak D call: TRBD1 (5 bases). CDR1 is SQVTM, CDR2 ANQGSEA, per germline. Trimming stripped 8 bases from V and 8 bases from J, with 12 bases between. The CDR3 is 10 residues long.

The V and J genes are TRBV25-1 and TRBJ1-4; D not certain. From germline, CDR1 is MGHDK and CDR2 SYGVNS. The CDR3 is 13 amino acids. V lost 7 bases and J lost 5, with 11 bases in between. The CDR3 DNA sequence: TGTGCCAGCACTCCGACAAGGAATGAAAAACTGTTTTTT. Protein: CASTPTRNEKLFF.

About this clonotype: The conserved final phenylalanine or tryptophan is absent from the CDR3, which likely points to a read error. The V gene is TRBV5-4, the J gene TRBJ1-1; D not resolved. V was trimmed by 4 bases and J by 7 bases, leaving 14 bases between them. Germline loops: CDR1 SGHNT, CDR2 YYREEE (reference sequence). CDR3 length: 13 residues. The CDR3 DNA follows: TGTGCCAGCAGCGAAGAACGGACCGATGAAGCTTTCATT. Its translation is CASSEERTDEAFI.

This clonotype was seen a few times. The chain is built from TRBV2 and TRBJ2-3, with a possible D match to TRBD2 (5 bases). V lost 10 bases to trimming and J lost 0 bases, with 14 bases between them. Germline V lookup: CDR1 SNHLY, CDR2 FYNNEI. The CDR3 extends over 14 amino acids. Here the CDR3 reads CATTSGPSTDTQYF. CDR3 DNA sequence: TGTGCCACTACCAGCGGCCCTAGCACAGATACGCAGTATTTT. Full variable domain (missing parts from reference TRBV2 and TRBJ2-3): EPEVTQTPSHQVTQMGQEVILRCVPISNHLYFYWYRQILGQKVEFLVSFYNNEISEKSEIFDDQFSVERPDGSNFTLKIRSTKLEDSAMYFCATTSGPSTDTQYFGPGTRLTVL.

This chain joins TRBV20-1 and TRBJ1-2; 7 bases line up with TRBD1. V shed 5 bases, J shed 13 bases, and the junction held 13 bases outside the gene matches. The CDR3 extends over 12 amino acids. CDR1 is DFQATT, CDR2 SNEGSKA, per germline (reference sequence). The CDR3 nucleotides read TGCAGTGCTCTAGGACAGGCTGCGTTGGGCACCTTC. This encodes CSALGQAALGTF.

The genes are TRBV7-9 and TRBJ1-6; the D gene is possibly TRBD1 (6 bases). The CDR3 is 16 residues long. Germline CDR1 reads SEHNR; CDR2 reads FQNEAQ (reference sequence). The V end lost 4 bases, the J end lost 7 bases, and 17 bases lay between the germline ends. This CDR3 reads CASSSIKGGHNSPLHF. The CDR3 DNA reads as TGTGCCAGCAGCTCTATCAAGGGGGGCCACAATTCACCCCTCCACTTT.

This clonotype was observed many times. This rearrangement joins TRBV29-1 to TRBJ2-7; TRBD2 matches at 9 bases. This CDR3 region has 16 residues. CDR1 and CDR2 from the germline V gene are SQVTM and ANQGSEA. The V and J ends lost 1 base and 3 bases, in that order; junction bases with no gene match: 10. In nucleotides, the CDR3 is TGCAGCGTTGAAGGGTTAGCGGGAGAACTCCGCTACGAGCAGTACTTC. Translation: CSVEGLAGELRYEQYF.

With regard to this clonotype: A read error is likely, as this CDR3 ends without the conserved phenylalanine or tryptophan. J is TRBJ1-5 and V is TRBV18; no clear D gene. V shed 1 base and J shed 3 bases, with 10 bases lying between them. This CDR3 has 15 residues. CDR1 is KGHSH, CDR2 LQKENI, per germline. The CDR3 nucleotides read TGTGCCAGCTCACCACTTGGACGGATCAATCAGCCCCAGCATCTT. Its protein is CASSPLGRINQPQHL.

This clonotype was recorded many times. One end of the junction varies from germline; a read error may be responsible. Written as DNA, the CDR3 is TGTGCCAGCAGTCTAAACCAACAGGGACGGGTCTTT. Its protein is CASSLNQQGRVF. This rearrangement joins TRBV12-3 or TRBV12-4 to TRBJ1-4, with D perhaps TRBD1 (6 bases). This CDR3 is built from 12 residues.

Remarks on this clonotype: A much larger clone lies a single base off, so this may be a read error. The CDR3 here is CASSTGTGREKLLF. The CDR3 nucleotides are TGTGCCAGCAGTACGGGGACAGGGAGGGAAAAACTGCTTTTT. The V and J genes are TRBV11-2 and TRBJ1-4, with 9 positions matching TRBD1. The CDR3 extends over 14 amino acids. Germline values: CDR1 SGHAT, CDR2 FQNNGV.

This chain connects TRBV2 to TRBJ1-2; D ambiguous. Looked up from germline, CDR1 is SNHLY and CDR2 is FYNNEI. Trimming pared 7 bases from V and 8 bases from J, leaving 20 bases between. The CDR3 runs to 14 residues. The CDR3 loop is CASIVAGDGGGYTF. CDR3 sequence (DNA): TGTGCCAGCATCGTGGCGGGAGATGGCGGGGGCTACACCTTC.

Many counts were recorded for this clonotype. This chain links TRBV28 with TRBJ2-5; D is unclear. The CDR3 has 14 amino acids. Germline lookup yields CDR1 MDHEN and CDR2 SYDVKM. Trimming removed 1 base at V and 7 bases at J, with 13 bases between. CDR3 DNA sequence: TGTGCCAGCAGTTTATTCACGGTCAGATGGACCCAGTACTTC. It codes for CASSLFTVRWTQYF.

In its sample, this clonotype was seen many times. CDR3 sequence: CASSLGWQGMYGYTF. The DNA of the CDR3 is TGTGCCAGCAGCTTAGGTTGGCAGGGCATGTATGGCTACACCTTC. This chain links TRBV7-2 with TRBJ1-2, with D perhaps matching TRBD1 (5 bases). Trimming removed 1 base from V and 5 bases from J, with 14 bases in between. CDR1 is SGHTA and CDR2 is FQGNSA in the germline V gene. The CDR3 runs 15 residues.

On this clonotype: Possible read error: a much larger clone is one base away. This chain joins TRBV6-1 and TRBJ2-7, with D possibly TRBD2 on 5 matching bases. The ends were cut back, 6 bases at V and 0 bases at J, with 12 bases in the middle. This CDR3 has 14 amino acids. CDR1 is MNHNS and CDR2 is SASEGT in the germline V gene. CDR3 nucleotides: TGTGCCAGCAGGCATACTAGGAACTCCTACGAGCAGTACTTC. It translates to CASRHTRNSYEQYF.

The genes are TRBV2 and TRBJ1-2, with 8 bases fitting TRBD1. The CDR3 loop spans 17 amino acids. The V segment lost 2 bases and the J segment 6 bases; nucleotides outside the gene matches: 14. CDR1 SNHLY and CDR2 FYNNEI come from the germline V gene. CDR3 DNA: TGTGCCAGCAGTGAATGGGACAGGACTCCAGGAGGCCATGGCTACACCTTC. Translation: CASSEWDRTPGGHGYTF.